One sample yielded the 21 T cell receptor beta chains listed below, sequenced in a study of T cells in Graves' hyperthyroidism and ophthalmopathy. RNA transcripts gave rise to amplified TCR beta CDR3 regions. The TCR CDR3 was amplified in a first-round RT-PCR using the HTBI primer set. Each CDR3 protein gets one entry after TCRdb re-called the multiplex PCR reads with MiXCR. The top ten clones hold approximately 8.7% of a sample with roughly 840,000 distinct CDR3 sequences, roughly 40% of them seen once. Sequencing input: blood. These TCRs come from a man younger than 35 with Graves' hyperthyroidism.

The chain couples TRBV12-3 or TRBV12-4 to TRBJ1-4; TRBD1 matches 7 bases. Trimming took 5 bases from V and 0 from J; bases not matched to a gene: 6. The CDR3 covers 16 residues. Here the CDR3 reads CASSGTDYATNEKLFF. CDR3 sequence (DNA): TGTGCCAGCAGTGGGACAGACTACGCAACTAATGAAAAACTGTTTTTT.

The chain has TRBV11-1 and TRBJ2-7, with TRBD2 matching over 8 bases. The germline gives CDR1 SGHAT, CDR2 FQDESV (reference sequence). This CDR3 contains 15 residues. With 3 bases clipped from V and 0 bases from J, the junction kept 4 bases outside the gene matches. CDR3 bases: TGTGCCAGCAGCTTGGGCGGGAGGAACTCCTACGAGCAGTACTTC. Amino acids: CASSLGGRNSYEQYF.

A note on this clonotype: This may stem from a read error, because a much larger clone lies one nucleotide away. This chain links TRBV15 with TRBJ1-5; no clear D. Per the germline V gene, CDR1 is LNHNV and CDR2 is YYDKDF (reference sequence). CDR3 size: 14 residues. Trimming removed 10 bases at V and 3 bases at J, with 16 bases between. CDR3 coding DNA: TGTGCCAGCAACGGTGGTCAGTCCAATCAGCCCCAGCATTTT. Translating it yields CASNGGQSNQPQHF.

This clonotype was recorded many times. The chain combines TRBV20-1 with TRBJ1-1; D gene ambiguous. Trimming removed 6 bases at V and 1 base at J, with 9 bases between. The CDR3 is made up of 12 amino acids. The germline V gene encodes CDR1 DFQATT and CDR2 SNEGSKA (reference sequence). The DNA of the CDR3 is TGCAGTGCAAACACGAAGAACACTGAAGCTTTCTTT. Its translation is CSANTKNTEAFF.

This clonotype has more than one count but fewer than ten. The chain employs TRBV5-1 and TRBJ1-1; D gene ambiguous. CDR1 is SGHRS, CDR2 YFSETQ, per germline. This CDR3 is built from 15 residues. V was clipped by 0 bases and J by 1 base, with 10 bases between them. As DNA, the CDR3 is TGCGCCAGCAGCTTGGAGCCGATGCGGAACACTGAAGCTTTCTTT. It translates to CASSLEPMRNTEAFF.

This clonotype was seen ten or more times. The CDR3 nucleotides read TGCAGTGCTTCACGACAGAACACTGAAGCTTTCTTT. Translation: CSASRQNTEAFF. V usage is TRBV20-1 and J usage is TRBJ1-1; no firm D call. This CDR3 has 12 amino acids. Germline CDR1 and CDR2: DFQATT and SNEGSKA (reference sequence). V was cut by 5 bases and J by 1 base, with 8 bases left in between.

This clonotype appeared a few times. This chain uses TRBV9 with TRBJ1-3; unclear D gene. The CDR3 runs to 14 residues. Looked up from germline, CDR1 is SGDLS and CDR2 is YYNGEE. Between the trimmed V and J ends, which lost 3 bases and 0 bases, there was a span of 7 bases. The CDR3 here is CASSDYSSGNTIYF. CDR3 sequence (DNA): TGTGCCAGCAGCGATTATAGCTCTGGAAACACCATATATTTT.

V is TRBV9 and J is TRBJ2-2; D is unresolved. Germline V gene lookup returns CDR1 SGDLS and CDR2 YYNGEE. The V end lost 2 bases, the J end lost 7 bases, and 9 bases lay between the germline ends. The CDR3 totals 13 residues. CDR3 loop: CASSVSGVGELFF. The CDR3 DNA sequence: TGTGCCAGCAGCGTCTCTGGTGTCGGGGAGCTGTTTTTT.

At least ten counts were recorded for this clonotype. This chain connects TRBV7-9 to TRBJ1-5; D uncertain. The CDR3 has 13 amino acids. V was trimmed by 0 bases and J by 6 bases, leaving 6 bases between them. The germline V gene encodes CDR1 SEHNR and CDR2 FQNEAQ (reference sequence). CDR3 nucleotides: TGTGCCAGCAGCTTAGCGCGTGGTCAGCCCCAGCATTTT. Translation: CASSLARGQPQHF.

This clonotype was counted only a few times. The chain uses TRBV29-1 and TRBJ1-1; the D gene is possibly TRBD1 (5 bases). CDR1 is SQVTM and CDR2 is ANQGSEA in the germline V gene. V was shortened by 1 base and J by 5 bases, with 14 bases between the two germline ends. This CDR3 spans 14 amino acids. In nucleotides, the CDR3 is TGCAGCGTTGAAGGAACCGGGGGTCGGACTGAAGCTTTCTTT. Translation gives CSVEGTGGRTEAFF.

V usage is TRBV12-3 or TRBV12-4 and J usage is TRBJ2-5; D gene uncertain. The CDR3 extends over 15 amino acids. Trimming shortened V by 4 bases and J by 2 bases, and 14 bases separated the two germline ends. CDR3 sequence (DNA): TGTGCCAGCAGTTCCTACACCGGACCACAAGAGACCCAGTACTTC. Protein: CASSSYTGPQETQYF.

The rearrangement links TRBV5-8 to TRBJ1-2, with D perhaps TRBD1 (6 bases). Trimming removed 4 bases from V and 4 bases from J, with 11 bases in between. The CDR3 is 13 residues long. From germline, CDR1 is SGHTS and CDR2 YDEGEE. This CDR3 reads CASSKQGLYGYTF. The CDR3 DNA follows: TGTGCCAGCAGCAAACAGGGACTCTATGGCTACACCTTC.

This clonotype was detected a few times. The chain recombines TRBV4-1 with TRBJ1-1; maybe TRBD1 (5 bases). The germline V gene encodes CDR1 MGHRA and CDR2 YSYEKL. The CDR3 loop spans 13 amino acids. V lost 0 bases, J lost 11 bases, and 13 bases lay in between. Here the CDR3 reads CASSQEWGVEAFF. DNA for the CDR3: TGCGCCAGCAGCCAAGAATGGGGGGTGGAGGCTTTCTTT.

This clonotype appeared a few times. The V and J genes are TRBV5-1 and TRBJ2-7, with 8 bases aligning to TRBD1. Germline values: CDR1 SGHRS, CDR2 YFSETQ. The ends lost 6 bases at V and 3 bases at J; junction bases unmatched: 8. CDR3 length: 14 residues. CDR3: CASTPAGGRYEQYF. The CDR3 DNA reads TGCGCCAGCACCCCCGCAGGGGGCCGCTACGAGCAGTACTTC.

This clonotype was seen a handful of times. The CDR3 DNA reads TGTGCCAGCAGCCCCCGGTTCTATAGCTACGAGCAGTACTTC. It translates to CASSPRFYSYEQYF. The rearrangement links TRBV11-1 to TRBJ2-7, with D unresolved. Trimming pared 5 bases from V and 3 bases from J, leaving 14 bases between. CDR1 is SGHAT and CDR2 is FQDESV in the germline V gene (reference sequence). CDR3 length: 14 amino acids.

The table lists this clonotype with many counts. This chain joins TRBV15 and TRBJ2-7, with 11 bases that match TRBD2. This CDR3 has 13 amino acids. The V gene's germline CDR1 is LNHNV and CDR2 YYDKDF (reference sequence). The junction had 3 bases not matched to a gene; V was cut back by 5 bases and J by 6 bases. The CDR3 nucleotides are TGTGCCACCAGCGGGACTAGCGGCCCCGAGCAGTACTTC. Translation: CATSGTSGPEQYF.

The rearrangement uses TRBV12-3 or TRBV12-4 and TRBJ1-2; weak D call: TRBD1 (5 bases). V gave up 5 bases and J gave up 8 bases, with 12 bases separating them. The CDR3 runs to 12 residues. Here the CDR3 DNA reads TGTGCCAGCAGTGGGGACTTCCAGGGCTACACCTTC. It yields the protein CASSGDFQGYTF.

This clonotype showed up just a few times. The rearrangement joins TRBV7-2 to TRBJ1-1; D not resolved. The CDR3 spans 14 residues. V lost 5 bases and J lost 4, with 14 bases in between. The germline CDR1 and CDR2 sequences are SGHTA and FQGNSA. CDR3 in amino acids: CASSQGVMITEAFF. The CDR3 bases are TGTGCCAGCAGCCAAGGAGTGATGATCACTGAAGCTTTCTTT.

This clonotype appeared many times. This rearrangement joins TRBV7-9 to TRBJ2-7; a possible D gene is TRBD1 (6 bases). The V end was cut by 5 bases, the J end by 1 base, with 12 bases between. CDR1 and CDR2 from the germline V gene are SEHNR and FQNEAQ (reference sequence). There are 14 residues in the CDR3. The CDR3 loop reads CASSNPGQSYEQYF. In nucleotides, the CDR3 is TGTGCCAGCAGCAATCCGGGACAATCCTACGAGCAGTACTTC. Combining the CDR3 with reference TRBV7-9 and TRBJ2-7 gives the whole variable domain DTGVSQNPRHKITKRGQNVTFRCDPISEHNRLYWYRQTLGQGPEFLTYFQNEAQLEKSRLLSDRFSAERPKGSFSTLEIQRTEQGDSAMYLCASSNPGQSYEQYFGPGTRLTVT.

This clonotype was recorded at least ten times. This sequence joins TRBV5-1 and TRBJ1-4; weak D call: TRBD1 (6 bases). This CDR3 contains 13 residues. V was pared by 7 bases and J by 3 bases, with 10 bases between. Germline assignment: CDR1 SGHRS and CDR2 YFSETQ. In DNA form, the CDR3 reads TGCGCCAGCGCGGGGGCGGCTAATGAAAAACTGTTTTTT. Its translation: CASAGAANEKLFF.

This clonotype was seen only a few times. Its ends do not fully match the called genes, so a read error is possible. The chain has TRBV4-1 and TRBJ2-5; D is tentatively TRBD1 or TRBD2 (6 bases each). The CDR3 has 15 amino acids. CDR1 and CDR2 (germline): MGHRA, YSYEKL. CDR3 sequence reads: CASSQGRDSEETQYF. The CDR3, as DNA: TGTGCCAGCAGCCAGGGGCGGGACTCTGAAGAGACCCAGTACTTC.